This T cell receptor beta chain was found in a study of T cell repertoires and HLA-DP antigens. Profiling relied on immunoSEQ multiplex PCR, and the TCRdb table lists in-frame clones only, not all of them. The repertoire consists of 90,000 to 130,000 clones, with over 90% occurring once and the leading ten covering approximately 0.29%. About this clone: Its matching antigen is unknown.

This receptor was identified in a woman younger than 35 in good health and CMV-seronegative. Sequences were obtained from CD4+ T cells from PBMCs.

The CDR3 loop is CASSQEASGGNNEQFF. The CDR3 coding sequence is TGTGCCAGCAGCCAAGAGGCTAGCGGGGGTAACAATGAGCAGTTCTTC. This chain uses TRBV14 with TRBJ2-1, with 10 bases matching TRBD2. The CDR3 is 16 residues long. J gave up 5 bases and V 0 bases, and 4 bases lay outside the gene matches. CDR1 and CDR2 from the germline V gene are SGHDN and FVKESK.